Listed below are T cell receptor beta chains from one sample, sequenced in a study of T cells in Graves' hyperthyroidism and ophthalmopathy. One entry per CDR3 protein, called by TCRdb with MiXCR from the multiplex PCR reads. In the table there are some 570,000 distinct CDR3 sequences, more than 15% of which are singletons. The sequenced sample consisted of blood. The receptors stem from a woman in her late teens or twenties with Graves' ophthalmopathy. The CDR3 runs from the conserved cysteine through the conserved F or W. The D gene is left open where the match is weak. Rows give clone size only sometimes, using once, few, many, or a class for an expanded clone.

j_call v_call d_call clone_size cdr3_aa cdr3_nt
TRBJ1-1 TRBV4-1 - once CASSQDRGTISEAFF TGCGCCAGCAGCCAAGACAGAGGCACTATTTCTGAAGCTTTCTTT
TRBJ2-3 TRBV7-9 - many CASMGPNTDTQYF TGTGCCAGCATGGGGCCAAACACAGATACGCAGTATTTT
TRBJ2-7 TRBV4-1 TRBD2 - CASSRATSAYEQYF TGCGCCAGCAGCCGAGCGACTAGCGCGTACGAGCAGTACTTC
TRBJ2-1 TRBV5-4 - many CASSLRGRYNEQFF TGTGCCAGCAGCTTGAGGGGGAGGTACAATGAGCAGTTCTTC
TRBJ2-5 TRBV20-1 - many CSAGGQGPSGQYF TGCAGTGCTGGGGGGCAGGGGCCATCGGGCCAGTACTTC
TRBJ2-5 TRBV11-2 - many CASSSTGKETQYF TGTGCCAGCAGCTCCACAGGGAAAGAGACCCAGTACTTC
TRBJ1-1 TRBV19 - - CASSPGLGAGNTEAFF TGTGCCAGTAGTCCCGGTTTGGGGGCGGGGAACACTGAAGCTTTCTTT
TRBJ2-1 TRBV19 - - CATKGRGGSYNEQFF TGTGCCACCAAAGGCCGTGGGGGGTCCTACAATGAGCAGTTCTTC
TRBJ2-7 TRBV9 TRBD1 - CASSGGRTGPYEQYF TGTGCCAGCAGCGGGGGTAGGACAGGGCCCTACGAGCAGTACTTC
TRBJ2-7 TRBV25-1 TRBD1 - CASSDSGQSYEQYF TGTGCCAGCAGTGATTCGGGACAGTCCTACGAGCAGTACTTC
TRBJ2-1 TRBV6-5 TRBD2 few CASSYGRGAYNEQFF TGTGCCAGCAGTTACGGGCGGGGGGCTTACAATGAGCAGTTCTTC
TRBJ2-1 TRBV28 - many CASSFSRAGRYNEQFF TGTGCCAGCAGTTTTAGTCGGGCGGGACGATACAATGAGCAGTTCTTC
TRBJ1-2 TRBV10-3 - few CAISDRTENYGYTF TGTGCCATCAGTGACCGGACAGAGAACTATGGCTACACCTTC
TRBJ1-1 TRBV6-1 - many CATRTNEAFF TGTGCCACCAGGACGAATGAAGCTTTCTTT
TRBJ2-1 TRBV28 TRBD1 - CASSPRDRVRGEQFF TGTGCCAGCAGTCCAAGGGACAGGGTAAGAGGTGAGCAGTTCTTC
TRBJ1-4 TRBV5-6 - many CASSQPGLKGNEKLFF TGTGCCAGCAGCCAACCGGGACTGAAAGGAAATGAAAAACTGTTTTTT
TRBJ2-7 TRBV11-2 TRBD1 many CASSFGQGTYEQYF TGTGCCAGCAGCTTCGGACAGGGGACTTACGAGCAGTACTTC
TRBJ2-7 TRBV15 TRBD2 many CATSRGGGTGGYEQYF TGTGCCACCAGCAGAGGGGGGGGAACAGGAGGTTACGAGCAGTACTTC
TRBJ2-1 TRBV29-1 TRBD1 many CSVEGQGSYNEQFF TGCAGCGTTGAAGGACAGGGGTCCTACAATGAGCAGTTCTTC
TRBJ1-2 TRBV15 TRBD1 few CATSPTLPGTGGGNYGYTF TGTGCCACCAGTCCGACCCTTCCCGGGACAGGGGGTGGGAACTATGGCTACACCTTC
TRBJ1-2 TRBV4-3 - many CASSQEPRAGANYGYTF TGCGCCAGCAGCCAAGAGCCTAGGGCAGGGGCGAACTATGGCTACACCTTC
TRBJ2-2 TRBV11-2 TRBD2 - CASSSLAGVTTGELFF TGTGCCAGCAGCTCTCTAGCGGGAGTTACCACCGGGGAGCTGTTTTTT
TRBJ2-1 TRBV6-1 TRBD2 few CASGASGRGYNEQFF TGTGCCAGCGGGGCTAGCGGGAGGGGATACAATGAGCAGTTCTTC
TRBJ1-1 TRBV20-1 - few CSARDEGLNTEAFF TGCAGTGCCCGAGACGAGGGACTGAACACTGAAGCTTTCTTT
TRBJ2-6 TRBV30 - few CAYLLGQSGANVLTF TGTGCCTACCTTTTGGGGCAGTCTGGGGCCAACGTCCTGACTTTC
TRBJ2-5 TRBV29-1 TRBD2 many CSVEALADQETQYF TGCAGCGTCGAAGCACTAGCGGATCAAGAGACCCAGTACTTC
TRBJ2-3 TRBV5-1 - once CASSCGPADTDTQYF TGCGCCAGCAGCTGTGGCCCGGCGGACACAGATACGCAGTATTTT
TRBJ1-2 TRBV19 TRBD1 few CASSRTGATYYGYTF TGTGCCAGTAGTAGAACAGGGGCGACGTACTATGGCTACACCTTC
TRBJ2-7 TRBV6-1 - many CASSPRFGRSYEQYF TGTGCCAGCAGTCCACGTTTCGGCCGCTCCTACGAGCAGTACTTC
TRBJ2-5 TRBV6-5 TRBD1 few CASSYSGQGEETQYF TGTGCCAGCAGTTACTCGGGACAGGGGGAAGAGACCCAGTACTTC
TRBJ2-3 TRBV29-1 TRBD1 many CSVEGQGTDTQYF TGCAGCGTTGAGGGACAGGGAACAGATACGCAGTATTTT
TRBJ2-1 TRBV20-1 TRBD2 - CSASPRTSGSYHNEQFF TGCAGTGCTAGCCCCCGGACTAGCGGGAGTTACCACAATGAGCAGTTCTTC
TRBJ1-4 TRBV7-2 - many CASSLNRGGTTNEKLFF TGTGCCAGCAGCTTAAATCGTGGCGGGACGACTAATGAAAAACTGTTTTTT
TRBJ1-1 TRBV10-3 TRBD1 many CAISSGQGNTEAFF TGTGCCATCAGTTCCGGACAGGGCAACACTGAAGCTTTCTTT
TRBJ1-2 TRBV6-1 TRBD1 few CASTRDRENYGYTF TGTGCCAGCACCCGGGACAGGGAGAACTATGGCTACACCTTC
TRBJ2-1 TRBV28 - - CASSDNRVSSYNEQFF TGTGCCAGCAGTGACAACAGGGTAAGCTCCTACAATGAGCAGTTCTTC
TRBJ1-5 TRBV12-3/TRBV12-4 - few CASSSGEAQPQHF TGTGCCAGCAGTTCCGGGGAGGCTCAGCCCCAGCATTTT
TRBJ2-3 TRBV20-1 TRBD2 many CSAPRLAGGHTDTQYF TGCAGTGCTCCTAGACTAGCGGGGGGGCACACAGATACGCAGTATTTT
TRBJ2-1 TRBV12-5 TRBD2 many CASGDETGLGNNEQFF TGTGCTAGTGGTGATGAGACGGGACTAGGGAACAATGAGCAGTTCTTC
TRBJ2-7 TRBV28 - many CASSFSSYEQYF TGTGCCAGCAGTTTTAGCTCCTACGAGCAGTACTTC
TRBJ2-7 TRBV6-5 - many CASSSEFGQYF TGTGCCAGCAGTTCCGAATTTGGGCAGTACTTC
TRBJ2-2 TRBV4-1 - few CASSQDMRDTGELFF TGCGCCAGCAGCCAAGATATGAGGGATACCGGGGAGCTGTTTTTT
TRBJ1-4 TRBV2 - many CASSERPAREGKLFF TGTGCCAGCAGTGAAAGGCCGGCCAGGGAGGGAAAACTGTTTTTT
TRBJ1-1 TRBV7-3 - many CASRARFTEAFF TGTGCCAGCAGGGCTCGCTTTACTGAAGCTTTCTTT
TRBJ2-6 TRBV4-3 TRBD1 - CASSQPRTGFGANVLTF TGCGCCAGCAGCCAACCAAGGACAGGGTTTGGGGCCAACGTCCTGACTTTC
TRBJ2-1 TRBV15 - many CATSRAWDFNEQFF TGTGCCACCAGCAGGGCCTGGGACTTCAATGAGCAGTTCTTC
TRBJ1-6 TRBV30 - many CASDPGGYNSPLHF TGTGCCTCAGACCCGGGGGGCTATAATTCACCCCTCCACTTT
TRBJ1-2 TRBV5-5 TRBD1 - CASSLARQGNYGYTF TGTGCCAGCAGCTTGGCCCGACAGGGTAACTATGGCTACACCTTC
TRBJ2-3 TRBV30 - many CAWSWGAGFTDTQYF TGTGCCTGGAGTTGGGGTGCGGGATTCACAGATACGCAGTATTTT
TRBJ2-1 TRBV7-3 - many CASSSALGGYNEQFF TGTGCCAGCAGTTCAGCGTTAGGAGGATACAATGAGCAGTTCTTC
TRBJ2-7 TRBV20-1 TRBD1 few CSATDREEYEQYF TGCAGTGCTACGGACAGGGAGGAGTACGAGCAGTACTTC
TRBJ2-3 TRBV5-1 - few CASSLDSGANTDTQYF TGCGCCAGCAGCTTGGATTCGGGGGCGAACACAGATACGCAGTATTTT
TRBJ1-2 TRBV12-3/TRBV12-4 - many CATYEYGYTF TGTGCCACCTATGAATATGGCTACACCTTC
TRBJ1-2 TRBV30 TRBD1 many CAWSRQGDSYTF TGTGCCTGGAGTAGACAGGGGGATAGCTACACCTTC
TRBJ2-5 TRBV6-1 TRBD2 many CASRPLSGEYQETQYF TGTGCCAGCAGACCACTTAGCGGGGAGTACCAAGAGACCCAGTACTTC